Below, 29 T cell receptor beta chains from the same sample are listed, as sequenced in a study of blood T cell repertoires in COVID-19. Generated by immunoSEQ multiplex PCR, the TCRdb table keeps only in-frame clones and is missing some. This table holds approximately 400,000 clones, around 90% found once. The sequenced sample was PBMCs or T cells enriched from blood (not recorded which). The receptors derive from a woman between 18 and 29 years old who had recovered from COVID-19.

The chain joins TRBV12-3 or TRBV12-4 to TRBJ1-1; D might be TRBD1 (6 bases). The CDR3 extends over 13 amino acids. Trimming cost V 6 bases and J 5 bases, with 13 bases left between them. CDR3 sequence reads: CASRIDRRTEAFF. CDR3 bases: TGTGCCAGCAGAATCGACAGGCGAACTGAAGCTTTCTTT.

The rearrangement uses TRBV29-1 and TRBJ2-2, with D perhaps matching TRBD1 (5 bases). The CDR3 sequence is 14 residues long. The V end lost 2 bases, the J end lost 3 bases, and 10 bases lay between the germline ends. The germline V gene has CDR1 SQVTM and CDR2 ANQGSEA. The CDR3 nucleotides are TGCAGCGTTGAAAGGGGCAAGGACACCGGGGAGCTGTTTTTT. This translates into CSVERGKDTGELFF.

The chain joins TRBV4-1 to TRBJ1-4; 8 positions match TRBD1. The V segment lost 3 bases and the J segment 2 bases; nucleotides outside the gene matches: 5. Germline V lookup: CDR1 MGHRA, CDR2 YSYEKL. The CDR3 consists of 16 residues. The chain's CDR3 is CASSQPGQGTNEKLFF. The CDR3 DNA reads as TGCGCCAGCAGCCAGCCCGGACAGGGCACTAATGAAAAACTGTTTTTT.

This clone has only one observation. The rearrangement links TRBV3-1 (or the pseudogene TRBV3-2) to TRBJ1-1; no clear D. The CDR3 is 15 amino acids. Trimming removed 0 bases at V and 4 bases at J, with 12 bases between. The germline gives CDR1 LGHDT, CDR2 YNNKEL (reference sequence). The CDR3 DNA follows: TGTGCCAGCAGCCAAGATGGACTGCAAGGCACTGAAGCTTTCTTT. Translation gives CASSQDGLQGTEAFF.

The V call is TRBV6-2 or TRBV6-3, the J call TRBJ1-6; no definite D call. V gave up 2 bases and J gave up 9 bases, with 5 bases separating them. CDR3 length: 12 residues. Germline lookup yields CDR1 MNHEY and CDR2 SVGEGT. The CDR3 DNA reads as TGTGCCAGCAGTTACCCGGGTTCACCCCTCCACTTT. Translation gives CASSYPGSPLHF.

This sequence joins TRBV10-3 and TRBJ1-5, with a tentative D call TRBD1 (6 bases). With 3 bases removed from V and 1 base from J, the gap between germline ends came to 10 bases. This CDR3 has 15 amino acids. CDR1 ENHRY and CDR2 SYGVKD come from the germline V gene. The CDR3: CAISEGQSSNQPQHF. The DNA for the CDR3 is TGTGCCATCAGTGAAGGACAGTCGAGCAATCAGCCCCAGCATTTT.

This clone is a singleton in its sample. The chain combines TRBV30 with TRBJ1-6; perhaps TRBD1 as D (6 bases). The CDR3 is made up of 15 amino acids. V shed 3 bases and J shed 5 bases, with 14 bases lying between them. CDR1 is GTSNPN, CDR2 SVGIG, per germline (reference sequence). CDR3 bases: TGTGCCTGGAGCGCCGGCAGGGGAAATAATTCACCCCTCCACTTT. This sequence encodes CAWSAGRGNNSPLHF. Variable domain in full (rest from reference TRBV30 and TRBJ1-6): SQTIHQWPATLVQPVGSPLSLECTVEGTSNPNLYWYRQAAGRGLQLLFYSVGIGQISSEVPQNLSASRPQDRQFILSSKKLLLSDSGFYLCAWSAGRGNNSPLHFGNGTRLTVT.

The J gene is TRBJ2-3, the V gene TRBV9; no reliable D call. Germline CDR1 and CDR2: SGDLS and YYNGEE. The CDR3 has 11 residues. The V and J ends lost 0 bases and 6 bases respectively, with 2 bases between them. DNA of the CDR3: TGTGCCAGCAGCGTAGCGGATACGCAGTATTTT. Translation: CASSVADTQYF.

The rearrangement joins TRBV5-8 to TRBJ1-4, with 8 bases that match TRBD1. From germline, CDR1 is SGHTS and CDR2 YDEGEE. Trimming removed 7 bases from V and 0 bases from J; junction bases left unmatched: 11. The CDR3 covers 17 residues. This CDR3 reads CASSWTGSVATNEKLFF. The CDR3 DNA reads TGTGCCAGCTCCTGGACAGGGAGCGTTGCAACTAATGAAAAACTGTTTTTT.

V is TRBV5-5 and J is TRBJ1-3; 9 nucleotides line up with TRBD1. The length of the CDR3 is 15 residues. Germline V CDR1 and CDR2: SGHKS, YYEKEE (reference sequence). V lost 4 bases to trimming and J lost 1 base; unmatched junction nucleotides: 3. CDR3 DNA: TGTGCCAGCAGCCGGACAGGGGATTCTGGAAACACCATATATTTT. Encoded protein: CASSRTGDSGNTIYF. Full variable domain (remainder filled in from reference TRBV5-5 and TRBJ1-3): DAGVTQSPTHLIKTRGQQVTLRCSPISGHKSVSWYQQVLGQGPQFIFQYYEKEERGRGNFPDRFSARQFPNYSSELNVNALLLGDSALYLCASSRTGDSGNTIYFGEGSWLTVV.

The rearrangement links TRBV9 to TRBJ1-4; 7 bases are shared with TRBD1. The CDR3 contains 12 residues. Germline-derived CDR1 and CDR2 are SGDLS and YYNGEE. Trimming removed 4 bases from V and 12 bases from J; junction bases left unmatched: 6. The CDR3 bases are TGTGCCAGCAGCAAGACGGGGACAGAACTGTTTTTT. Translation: CASSKTGTELFF.

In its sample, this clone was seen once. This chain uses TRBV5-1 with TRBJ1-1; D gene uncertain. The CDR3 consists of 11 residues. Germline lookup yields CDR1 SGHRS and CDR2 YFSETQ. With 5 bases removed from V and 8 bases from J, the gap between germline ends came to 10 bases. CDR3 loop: CASSDNSEAFF. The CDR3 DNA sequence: TGCGCCAGCAGTGACAATTCCGAAGCTTTCTTT.

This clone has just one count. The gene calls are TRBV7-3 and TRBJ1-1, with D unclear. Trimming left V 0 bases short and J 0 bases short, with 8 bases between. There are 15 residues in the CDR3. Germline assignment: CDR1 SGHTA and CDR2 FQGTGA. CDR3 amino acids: CASSLTAGLNTEAFF. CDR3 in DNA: TGTGCCAGCAGCTTAACGGCGGGTCTGAACACTGAAGCTTTCTTT.

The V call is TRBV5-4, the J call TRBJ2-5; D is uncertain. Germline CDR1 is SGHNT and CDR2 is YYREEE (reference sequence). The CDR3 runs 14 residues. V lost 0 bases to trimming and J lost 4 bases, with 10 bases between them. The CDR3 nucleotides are TGTGCCAGCAGCTTGGAGGCTAGTTCAGAGACCCAGTACTTC. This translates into CASSLEASSETQYF.

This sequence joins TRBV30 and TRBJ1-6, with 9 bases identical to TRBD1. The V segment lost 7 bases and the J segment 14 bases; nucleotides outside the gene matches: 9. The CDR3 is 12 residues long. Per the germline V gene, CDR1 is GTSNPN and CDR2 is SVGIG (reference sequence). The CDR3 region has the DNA TGTGCCTACAGGGGGCCGGGGATTTCCCTCCACTTT. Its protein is CAYRGPGISLHF.

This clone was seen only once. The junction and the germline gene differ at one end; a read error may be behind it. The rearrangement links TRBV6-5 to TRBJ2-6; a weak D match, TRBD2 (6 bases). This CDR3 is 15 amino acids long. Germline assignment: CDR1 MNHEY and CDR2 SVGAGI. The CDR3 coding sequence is TGTGCCAGCAGTCAGACTGCACCCGGGGGCAACGTCCTGACTTTC. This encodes CASSQTAPGGNVLTF.

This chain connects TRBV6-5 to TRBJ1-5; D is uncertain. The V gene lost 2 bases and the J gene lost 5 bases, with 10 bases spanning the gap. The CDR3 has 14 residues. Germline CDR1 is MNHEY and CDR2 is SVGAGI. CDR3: CASSYAGIDQPQHF. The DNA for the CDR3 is TGTGCCAGCAGTTACGCGGGAATCGATCAGCCCCAGCATTTT.

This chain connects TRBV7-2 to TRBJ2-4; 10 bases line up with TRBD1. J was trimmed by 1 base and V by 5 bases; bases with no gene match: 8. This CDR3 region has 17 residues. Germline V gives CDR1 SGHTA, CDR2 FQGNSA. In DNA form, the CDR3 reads TGTGCCAGCAGCCCCTTAGACAGGGGGCTTGCCAAAAACATTCAGTACTTC. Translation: CASSPLDRGLAKNIQYF.

CDR3 nucleotides: TGTGCCAGCAGCCCGGCAGGGACAGGGGACCTGTTAGAGCAGTACTTC. As protein: CASSPAGTGDLLEQYF. The chain is built from TRBV5-6 and TRBJ2-7; TRBD1 aligns across 10 bases. V trimming: 4 bases; J trimming: 7 bases; junction bases outside the gene matches: 14. Per the germline V gene, CDR1 is SGHDT and CDR2 is YYEEEE. The CDR3 covers 16 residues.

The chain's CDR3 is CASSEGPGTGRYGYTF. The DNA for the CDR3 is TGTGCCAGCAGTGAAGGCCCCGGGACAGGGCGCTATGGCTACACCTTC. This rearrangement joins TRBV6-1 to TRBJ1-2; 9 bases agree with TRBD1. After removal of 1 base from V and 4 bases from J, the junction contained 7 bases not matched to a gene. This CDR3 has 16 amino acids. Germline CDR1 reads MNHNS; CDR2 reads SASEGT.

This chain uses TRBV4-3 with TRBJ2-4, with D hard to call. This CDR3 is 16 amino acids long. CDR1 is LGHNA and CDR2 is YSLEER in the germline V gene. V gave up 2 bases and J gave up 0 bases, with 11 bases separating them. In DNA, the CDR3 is TGCGCCAGCAGCCAACTATCTGTAAAAGCCAAAAACATTCAGTACTTC. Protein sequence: CASSQLSVKAKNIQYF.

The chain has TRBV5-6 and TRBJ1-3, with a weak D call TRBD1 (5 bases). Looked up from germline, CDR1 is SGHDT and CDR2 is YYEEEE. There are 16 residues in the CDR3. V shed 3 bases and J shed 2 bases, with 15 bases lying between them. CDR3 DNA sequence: TGTGCCAGCAGCTCGACTCCGGGGGACGCTGGAAACACCATATATTTT. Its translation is CASSSTPGDAGNTIYF.

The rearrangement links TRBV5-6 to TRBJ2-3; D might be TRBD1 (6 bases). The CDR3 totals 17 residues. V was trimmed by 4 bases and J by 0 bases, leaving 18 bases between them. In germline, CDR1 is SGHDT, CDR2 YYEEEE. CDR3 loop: CASSPDEDSESTDTQYF. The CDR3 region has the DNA TGTGCCAGCAGCCCTGACGAGGACAGCGAAAGCACAGATACGCAGTATTTT.

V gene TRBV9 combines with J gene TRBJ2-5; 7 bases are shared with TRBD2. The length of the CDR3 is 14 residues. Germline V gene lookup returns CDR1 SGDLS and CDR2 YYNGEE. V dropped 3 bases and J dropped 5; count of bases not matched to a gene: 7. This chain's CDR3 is CASSDYGGGETQYF. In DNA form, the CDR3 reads TGTGCCAGCAGCGACTACGGGGGAGGGGAGACCCAGTACTTC.

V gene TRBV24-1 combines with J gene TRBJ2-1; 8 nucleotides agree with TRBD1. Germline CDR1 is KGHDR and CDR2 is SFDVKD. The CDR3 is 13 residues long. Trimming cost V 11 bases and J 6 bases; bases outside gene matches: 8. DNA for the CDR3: TGTGCCAGTCTTGACAGGGGTACCAATGAGCAGTTCTTC. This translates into CASLDRGTNEQFF.

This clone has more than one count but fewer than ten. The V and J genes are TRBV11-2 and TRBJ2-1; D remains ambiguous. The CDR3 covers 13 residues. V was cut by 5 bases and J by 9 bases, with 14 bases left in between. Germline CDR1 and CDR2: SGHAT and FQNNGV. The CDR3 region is CASSPIPPGEQFF. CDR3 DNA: TGTGCCAGCAGCCCGATCCCCCCGGGTGAGCAGTTCTTC.

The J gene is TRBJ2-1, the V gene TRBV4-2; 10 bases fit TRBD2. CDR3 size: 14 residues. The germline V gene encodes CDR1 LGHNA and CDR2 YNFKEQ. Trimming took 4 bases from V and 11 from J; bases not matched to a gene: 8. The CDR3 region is CASSRASGRPQQFF. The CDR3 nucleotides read TGTGCCAGCAGCCGAGCTAGCGGGAGACCCCAGCAGTTCTTC.

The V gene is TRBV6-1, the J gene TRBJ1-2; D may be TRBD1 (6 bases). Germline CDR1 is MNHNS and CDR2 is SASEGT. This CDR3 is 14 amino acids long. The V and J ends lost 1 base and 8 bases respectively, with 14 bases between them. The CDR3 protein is CASSEVRQVGGYTF. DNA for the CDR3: TGTGCCAGCAGTGAAGTGAGACAGGTTGGCGGCTACACCTTC.

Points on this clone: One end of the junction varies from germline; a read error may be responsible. CDR3 amino acids: CASTLAGEQYF. CDR3 sequence (DNA): TGCGCCAGCACCTTGGCCGGCGAGCAGTACTTC. This chain uses TRBV5-1 with TRBJ2-7; D unresolved. The V gene's germline CDR1 is SGHRS and CDR2 YFSETQ. This CDR3 spans 11 amino acids. The variable domain in full, with the rest retrieved from reference TRBV5-1 and TRBJ2-7, is KAGVTQTPRYLIKTRGQQVTLSCSPISGHRSVSWYQQTPGQGLQFLFEYFSETQRNKGNFPGRFSGRQFSNSRSEMNVSTLELGDSALYLCASTLAGEQYFGPGTRLTVT.